A selection of T cell receptor beta chains follows, all from one sample in a study of blood T cell repertoires in COVID-19. The method was immunoSEQ multiplex PCR; TCRdb's version includes in-frame clones alone and lacks a portion of them. The sample lists some 200,000 clones, more than 70% occurring once. Sequencing was done on a sample of PBMCs or T cells enriched from blood (not recorded which). The receptor set was obtained from a woman aged 18-29 years who had recovered from COVID-19. Each CDR3 is given without its conserved first and last residue.

V gene: TRBV28; J gene: TRBJ1-2; CDR3 protein: ASTLGRESGYT
V gene: TRBV9; J gene: TRBJ1-2; CDR3 protein: ASSVSPHGGSAYGYT
V gene: TRBV19; J gene: TRBJ1-3; CDR3 protein: ASKSRPGNTIY
V gene: TRBV3-1/TRBV3-2; J gene: TRBJ1-6; CDR3 protein: ASSLPRGALH
V gene: TRBV6-5; J gene: TRBJ1-1; CDR3 protein: ASSTGSGGTEAF
V gene: TRBV5-5; J gene: TRBJ1-5; CDR3 protein: ASSLQGSNQPQH
V gene: TRBV7-9; J gene: TRBJ2-7; CDR3 protein: ASSLVEGYEQY
V gene: TRBV18; J gene: TRBJ1-2; CDR3 protein: ASSPGQNYGYT
V gene: TRBV19; J gene: TRBJ1-4; CDR3 protein: ASSIDRSATNEKLF
V gene: TRBV11-2; J gene: TRBJ2-3; CDR3 protein: ASSLRGGSETDTQY
V gene: TRBV3-1/TRBV3-2; J gene: TRBJ1-6; CDR3 protein: ASSQDLGHNSPLH
V gene: TRBV19; J gene: TRBJ2-7; CDR3 protein: ASSVQGGYEQY
V gene: TRBV10-2; J gene: TRBJ1-3; CDR3 protein: ASSDRASGNTIY
V gene: TRBV28; J gene: TRBJ2-6; CDR3 protein: ASVGSGANVLT
V gene: TRBV5-1; J gene: TRBJ1-1; CDR3 protein: ASSQPQGAATEAF
V gene: TRBV2; J gene: TRBJ1-6; CDR3 protein: ASSERWTGINSPLH
V gene: TRBV10-3; J gene: TRBJ1-5; CDR3 protein: AIRDRGSNQPQH
V gene: TRBV11-2; J gene: TRBJ1-3; CDR3 protein: ASSSTLGQGQAGNTIY
V gene: TRBV30; J gene: TRBJ1-3; CDR3 protein: ALRTGKGNTIY
V gene: TRBV11-3; J gene: TRBJ2-1; CDR3 protein: ASSLDLGAGGSDEQF
V gene: TRBV4-1; J gene: TRBJ2-5; CDR3 protein: ASSQEGPGGLGETQY
V gene: TRBV5-1; J gene: TRBJ1-3; CDR3 protein: ASSLQGSSGNTIY
V gene: TRBV10-2; J gene: TRBJ2-3; CDR3 protein: ASRTSGTDTQY
V gene: TRBV5-1; J gene: TRBJ1-1; CDR3 protein: ASSSTGQGDNTEAF
V gene: TRBV27; J gene: TRBJ2-3; CDR3 protein: ASRLRAGQDTQY
V gene: TRBV24-1; J gene: TRBJ1-4; CDR3 protein: ATSDRDREKLF
V gene: TRBV6-5; J gene: TRBJ1-2; CDR3 protein: ASGLTLGYT
V gene: TRBV7-9; J gene: TRBJ2-1; CDR3 protein: ASGLIRGGVGEQF
V gene: TRBV2; J gene: TRBJ1-2; CDR3 protein: ASSEGGQTVYT